A selection of T cell receptor beta chains follows, all from one sample in a study of T cell responses to AZD1222 COVID-19 vaccine. Profiled with immunoSEQ multiplex PCR; TCRdb holds only in-frame clones, not every one. Altogether about 150,000 clones are present, over 75% being singletons, with the ten largest covering around 1.5%. Here the sequenced sample was peripheral blood, taken on day 0 of AZD1222 vaccination. These TCRs come from an adult in good health. Both conserved end residues are part of each CDR3. D genes are given only for firm matches.

DNA,CDR3,J,D,V
TGTGCCAGCAGCATCGGGGTCATGGGTGAGCAGTTCTTC,CASSIGVMGEQFF,TRBJ2-1,.,TRBV3-1/TRBV3-2
TGTGCCAGCAGCCTTCGGGGCACCCGGGGGCACTATGGCTACACCTTC,CASSLRGTRGHYGYTF,TRBJ1-2,.,TRBV28
TGTGCCAGTAGGGACAGGGGGTCTGGAAACACCATATATTTT,CASRDRGSGNTIYF,TRBJ1-3,TRBD1,TRBV19
TGTGCCAGCAGCCAAGTGGCGGGGGCGATCAGGGATACGCAGTATTTT,CASSQVAGAIRDTQYF,TRBJ2-3,.,TRBV3-1/TRBV3-2
TGTGCCAGCAACTGGGGTGGGAACACTGAAGCTTTCTTT,CASNWGGNTEAFF,TRBJ1-1,.,TRBV6-5
TGTGCCAGCAGTGCATTTGCTAGCACAGATACGCAGTATTTT,CASSAFASTDTQYF,TRBJ2-3,.,TRBV2
TGTGCCACCAGTGAACCGGGACTAGCGGGGGGGCTTGAGCAGTTCTTC,CATSEPGLAGGLEQFF,TRBJ2-1,TRBD2,TRBV24-1
TGTGCCAGCAGCCGCCGACAGGGCACCGGGGAGCTGTTTTTT,CASSRRQGTGELFF,TRBJ2-2,TRBD1,TRBV28
TGTGCCAGCTGGGCGGGGGGGTCCTACGAGCAGTACTTC,CASWAGGSYEQYF,TRBJ2-7,TRBD2,TRBV28
TGCGCCAGCAGCTTGGCCGAACTAGCGAACTACAATGAGCAGTTCTTC,CASSLAELANYNEQFF,TRBJ2-1,TRBD2,TRBV5-1
TGTGCCAGCAGCGTAGCTGGAGCTAGCACAGATACGCAGTATTTT,CASSVAGASTDTQYF,TRBJ2-3,.,TRBV9
TGTGCCAGCAGTTCCTATCCAGGGGCAGGCTATGGCTACACCTTC,CASSSYPGAGYGYTF,TRBJ1-2,.,TRBV28
TGTGCCAGCACCCAACCAGGAGCGTCGACCCTCCACTTT,CASTQPGASTLHF,TRBJ1-6,.,TRBV28
TGTGCCAGTAGTGAGAGGTATCCTGAAGCTTTCTTT,CASSERYPEAFF,TRBJ1-1,.,TRBV19
TGTGCCAGAAGCGTGTGCGGACAGGGAGGTAATCAGCCCCAGCATTTT,CARSVCGQGGNQPQHF,TRBJ1-5,TRBD1,TRBV5-3
TGTGCCAGCAGTTCCCCACTGGGGACTAGCGGGGGGCCCCCGGCCCAGTACTTC,CASSSPLGTSGGPPAQYF,TRBJ2-5,TRBD2,TRBV28
TGTGCCTGGAGTGACGGACAGGGACACACCTTC,CAWSDGQGHTF,TRBJ1-2,TRBD1,TRBV30
TGTGCCAGCTCACCACGCAGCGAACACTCCTACGAGCAGTACTTC,CASSPRSEHSYEQYF,TRBJ2-7,.,TRBV18
TGTGCCAGCAGTCCCGTACTGAACACTGAAGCTTTCTTT,CASSPVLNTEAFF,TRBJ1-1,.,TRBV6-5
TGTGCCAGTAGTATGGGCAGGGTCTCTGGAAACACCATATATTTT,CASSMGRVSGNTIYF,TRBJ1-3,.,TRBV19
TGTGCCAGCAGTTTAGGAGGGATCGTTGGCTACACCTTC,CASSLGGIVGYTF,TRBJ1-2,.,TRBV28